These T cell receptor beta chains were read from a single sample in a study of T cell responses to AZD1222 COVID-19 vaccine. Sequencing used immunoSEQ multiplex PCR; TCRdb keeps in-frame clones, though not all of them. Of around 170,000 clones in the sample, more than 75% were seen once. The specimen was peripheral blood, collected on day 0 of AZD1222 vaccination. These receptors all come from an adult in good health. The CDR3 runs from the conserved cysteine through the conserved F or W. The D gene is left open where the match is weak. Rows may omit the clone size; those that give it use once, few, many or a size class.

V gene: TRBV12-3/TRBV12-4; clone size: once; D gene: NA; J gene: TRBJ2-7; CDR3 protein: CASSLGYEQYF; CDR3 DNA: TGTGCCAGCAGTTTGGGGTACGAGCAGTACTTC
V gene: TRBV28; clone size: few; D gene: TRBD2; J gene: TRBJ2-1; CDR3 protein: CASSYYRGLAGVGNEQFF; CDR3 DNA: TGTGCCAGCAGCTATTATAGGGGACTAGCGGGAGTAGGCAATGAGCAGTTCTTC
V gene: TRBV6-2/TRBV6-3; clone size: NA; D gene: TRBD2; J gene: TRBJ2-7; CDR3 protein: CASSYGGLAGGYEQYF; CDR3 DNA: TGTGCCAGCAGTTATGGGGGACTAGCGGGAGGCTACGAGCAGTACTTC
V gene: TRBV12-5; clone size: NA; D gene: TRBD2; J gene: TRBJ2-7; CDR3 protein: CASGLGTSGGREQYF; CDR3 DNA: TGTGCTAGTGGTTTGGGGACTAGCGGGGGAAGAGAGCAGTACTTC
V gene: TRBV27; clone size: NA; D gene: NA; J gene: TRBJ2-2; CDR3 protein: CASSRNEVNTGELFF; CDR3 DNA: TGTGCCAGCAGTCGGAACGAGGTGAACACCGGGGAGCTGTTTTTT
V gene: TRBV27; clone size: many; D gene: TRBD2; J gene: TRBJ2-1; CDR3 protein: CASSGSGKRSLYNEQFF; CDR3 DNA: TGTGCCAGCAGTGGTAGCGGGAAAAGGTCCCTCTACAATGAGCAGTTCTTC
V gene: TRBV9; clone size: NA; D gene: TRBD2; J gene: TRBJ2-2; CDR3 protein: CASSVGEGVNTGELFF; CDR3 DNA: TGTGCCAGCAGCGTAGGGGAGGGAGTAAACACCGGGGAGCTGTTTTTT
V gene: TRBV16; clone size: NA; D gene: TRBD2; J gene: TRBJ2-2; CDR3 protein: CASSVRTSSSPGELFF; CDR3 DNA: TGTGCCAGCAGCGTCAGGACTAGCTCATCCCCCGGGGAGCTGTTTTTT
V gene: TRBV15; clone size: NA; D gene: NA; J gene: TRBJ1-5; CDR3 protein: CATSARLAQPQHF; CDR3 DNA: TGTGCCACCAGCGCCAGGTTGGCTCAGCCCCAGCATTTT
V gene: TRBV5-1; clone size: NA; D gene: NA; J gene: TRBJ1-4; CDR3 protein: CASSLMLRGANEKLFF; CDR3 DNA: TGCGCCAGCAGCTTGATGCTCAGGGGAGCTAATGAAAAACTGTTTTTT
V gene: TRBV18; clone size: NA; D gene: NA; J gene: TRBJ1-1; CDR3 protein: CASSPWGTDMNTEAFF; CDR3 DNA: TGTGCCAGCTCACCATGGGGGACGGATATGAACACTGAAGCTTTCTTT
V gene: TRBV27; clone size: NA; D gene: NA; J gene: TRBJ1-2; CDR3 protein: CASSPTGGAGYGYTF; CDR3 DNA: TGTGCCAGCAGTCCTACTGGCGGGGCCGGGTATGGCTACACCTTC
V gene: TRBV25-1; clone size: NA; D gene: TRBD1; J gene: TRBJ1-5; CDR3 protein: CASSEAGGGNQPQHF; CDR3 DNA: TGTGCCAGCAGTGAAGCAGGGGGTGGCAATCAGCCCCAGCATTTT
V gene: TRBV3-1/TRBV3-2; clone size: NA; D gene: NA; J gene: TRBJ2-1; CDR3 protein: CASSQGPGSRASEQFF; CDR3 DNA: TGTGCCAGCAGCCAAGGGCCCGGGAGCCGGGCCAGTGAGCAGTTCTTC
V gene: TRBV2; clone size: NA; D gene: TRBD1; J gene: TRBJ2-7; CDR3 protein: CASTDTGQTNYEQYF; CDR3 DNA: TGTGCCAGCACGGACACGGGACAGACTAACTACGAGCAGTACTTC
V gene: TRBV6-5; clone size: NA; D gene: NA; J gene: TRBJ2-7; CDR3 protein: CASMEDFYEQYF; CDR3 DNA: TGTGCCAGCATGGAAGATTTCTACGAGCAGTACTTC
V gene: TRBV4-1; clone size: NA; D gene: NA; J gene: TRBJ1-2; CDR3 protein: CASSQEASYGYTF; CDR3 DNA: TGCGCCAGCAGCCAAGAGGCCAGCTATGGCTACACCTTC
V gene: TRBV7-3; clone size: NA; D gene: TRBD2; J gene: TRBJ2-6; CDR3 protein: CASSPQLAGFSGANVLTF; CDR3 DNA: TGTGCCAGCAGCCCCCAACTAGCGGGGTTCTCTGGGGCCAACGTCCTGACTTTC
V gene: TRBV5-1; clone size: NA; D gene: TRBD1; J gene: TRBJ1-4; CDR3 protein: CASSLTGGESEKLFF; CDR3 DNA: TGCGCCAGCAGCCTAACAGGGGGCGAGAGTGAAAAACTGTTTTTT
V gene: TRBV11-3; clone size: NA; D gene: NA; J gene: TRBJ2-1; CDR3 protein: CASSLVSAGANEQFF; CDR3 DNA: TGTGCCAGCAGCTTAGTTAGCGCAGGGGCCAATGAGCAGTTCTTC
V gene: TRBV7-2; clone size: NA; D gene: NA; J gene: TRBJ2-1; CDR3 protein: CASSPGHNEQFF; CDR3 DNA: TGTGCCAGCAGCCCCGGTCACAATGAGCAGTTCTTC
V gene: TRBV19; clone size: NA; D gene: TRBD1; J gene: TRBJ1-2; CDR3 protein: CASRRTGESYGYTF; CDR3 DNA: TGTGCCAGTAGAAGGACAGGGGAAAGCTATGGCTACACCTTC
V gene: TRBV4-1; clone size: once; D gene: NA; J gene: TRBJ1-4; CDR3 protein: CASSRGGEKLFF; CDR3 DNA: TGCGCCAGCAGTCGGGGAGGCGAAAAACTGTTTTTT
V gene: TRBV6-5; clone size: NA; D gene: TRBD2; J gene: TRBJ2-1; CDR3 protein: CASSYLTSGGGNEQFF; CDR3 DNA: TGTGCCAGCAGTTACCTCACTAGCGGGGGAGGGAATGAGCAGTTCTTC
V gene: TRBV6-2/TRBV6-3; clone size: NA; D gene: NA; J gene: TRBJ1-6; CDR3 protein: CASSQPSGLPGNSPLHF; CDR3 DNA: TGTGCCAGCAGCCAACCTTCAGGGCTGCCAGGGAATTCACCCCTCCACTTT
V gene: TRBV27; clone size: NA; D gene: NA; J gene: TRBJ2-2; CDR3 protein: CASSPWGNTGELFF; CDR3 DNA: TGTGCCAGCAGCCCCTGGGGGAACACCGGGGAGCTGTTTTTT
V gene: TRBV19; clone size: NA; D gene: NA; J gene: TRBJ2-5; CDR3 protein: CASNGPEKGAETQYF; CDR3 DNA: TGTGCCAGTAATGGACCGGAGAAAGGTGCCGAGACCCAGTACTTC
V gene: TRBV28; clone size: NA; D gene: NA; J gene: TRBJ1-4; CDR3 protein: CASSLSAGTNEKLFF; CDR3 DNA: TGTGCCAGCAGTTTATCCGCGGGTACTAATGAAAAACTGTTTTTT
V gene: TRBV2; clone size: NA; D gene: TRBD2; J gene: TRBJ2-7; CDR3 protein: CASSEGLANYLGQYF; CDR3 DNA: TGTGCCAGCAGTGAAGGACTAGCAAATTACCTTGGGCAGTACTTC
V gene: TRBV4-1; clone size: NA; D gene: NA; J gene: TRBJ1-2; CDR3 protein: CASSQHTGLANYGYTF; CDR3 DNA: TGCGCCAGCAGCCAACATACAGGGTTAGCTAACTATGGCTACACCTTC
V gene: TRBV12-3/TRBV12-4; clone size: NA; D gene: NA; J gene: TRBJ2-3; CDR3 protein: CASRPGADTQYF; CDR3 DNA: TGTGCCAGTCGACCCGGGGCAGATACGCAGTATTTT
V gene: TRBV9; clone size: NA; D gene: NA; J gene: TRBJ2-7; CDR3 protein: CASSVGGSSYEQYF; CDR3 DNA: TGTGCCAGCAGCGTGGGGGGCAGCTCCTACGAGCAGTACTTC
V gene: TRBV6-5; clone size: NA; D gene: NA; J gene: TRBJ1-1; CDR3 protein: CAIPAGGGTEAFF; CDR3 DNA: TGTGCCATCCCCGCGGGGGGAGGCACTGAAGCTTTCTTT
V gene: TRBV10-2; clone size: NA; D gene: NA; J gene: TRBJ2-2; CDR3 protein: CASRKGTPTGELFF; CDR3 DNA: TGCGCCAGCAGGAAGGGAACTCCTACCGGGGAGCTGTTTTTT
V gene: TRBV24-1; clone size: NA; D gene: NA; J gene: TRBJ2-2; CDR3 protein: CATPEGEDLAPNTGELFF; CDR3 DNA: TGTGCCACCCCCGAGGGGGAGGATTTGGCCCCGAACACCGGGGAGCTGTTTTTT
V gene: TRBV19; clone size: once; D gene: TRBD1; J gene: TRBJ2-7; CDR3 protein: CASSIATGLLDEQYF; CDR3 DNA: TGTGCCAGTAGTATCGCGACAGGGCTTCTCGACGAGCAGTACTTC
V gene: TRBV27; clone size: NA; D gene: TRBD1; J gene: TRBJ1-5; CDR3 protein: CASKRGQNSNQPQHF; CDR3 DNA: TGTGCCAGCAAAAGGGGACAGAATAGCAATCAGCCCCAGCATTTT
V gene: TRBV3-1/TRBV3-2; clone size: NA; D gene: TRBD2; J gene: TRBJ2-1; CDR3 protein: CASSQGVAGDPYNEQFF; CDR3 DNA: TGTGCCAGCAGCCAAGGAGTAGCGGGAGATCCCTACAATGAGCAGTTCTTC
V gene: TRBV11-1; clone size: NA; D gene: TRBD1; J gene: TRBJ1-6; CDR3 protein: CASSMTGNSPLHF; CDR3 DNA: TGTGCCAGCAGCATGACAGGGAATTCACCCCTCCACTTT
V gene: TRBV3-1/TRBV3-2; clone size: NA; D gene: TRBD2; J gene: TRBJ2-3; CDR3 protein: CASTNFRGSGGAWGTDTQYF; CDR3 DNA: TGTGCCAGCACCAACTTCAGGGGTAGCGGGGGGGCCTGGGGCACAGATACGCAGTATTTT
V gene: TRBV4-3; clone size: NA; D gene: NA; J gene: TRBJ1-2; CDR3 protein: CASSQEVGGLNYGYTF; CDR3 DNA: TGCGCCAGCAGCCAAGAAGTTGGGGGCTTAAACTATGGCTACACCTTC
V gene: TRBV5-1; clone size: NA; D gene: TRBD1; J gene: TRBJ1-2; CDR3 protein: CASSPPGTVYGYTF; CDR3 DNA: TGCGCCAGCAGCCCCCCCGGGACAGTCTATGGCTACACCTTC